Reported below is one T cell receptor (beta chain). The antigen remains unidentified. Ipilimumab-mediated CTLA-4 blockade plus focal radiation was given to patients having chemo-refractory metastatic non-small-cell lung cancer. This sample was included in a study of radiotherapy plus CTLA-4 blockade in lung cancer. Study-level information: Objective responses occurred in roughly a sixth of patients; about 31% had disease control. General observations from the study: Peripheral blood showed expansion of tumor-derived TCR clones after radiotherapy and ipilimumab. The authors reported that early blood T cell clone dynamics, with interferon-beta, best predicted response.

The protocol was immunoSEQ multiplex PCR, while the TCRdb copy is restricted to in-frame clones and leaves out a portion. The sample lists about 98,000 clones, 75% to 85% occurring once. V lost 9 bases and J lost 5, with 11 bases in between. The CDR3 is 12 amino acids. Germline assignment: CDR1 LNHDA and CDR2 SQIVND (reference sequence). The sample was peripheral blood, taken from a patient treated with radiotherapy plus ipilimumab. The V call is TRBV19, the J call TRBJ1-5; D gene uncertain. This TCR was recovered from a human donor with non-small cell lung cancer who had a partial response to radiotherapy plus ipilimumab. CDR3 sequence (DNA): TGTGCCAGCCAGAAGGGAGATCAGCCCCAGCATTTT. Translated: CASQKGDQPQHF.